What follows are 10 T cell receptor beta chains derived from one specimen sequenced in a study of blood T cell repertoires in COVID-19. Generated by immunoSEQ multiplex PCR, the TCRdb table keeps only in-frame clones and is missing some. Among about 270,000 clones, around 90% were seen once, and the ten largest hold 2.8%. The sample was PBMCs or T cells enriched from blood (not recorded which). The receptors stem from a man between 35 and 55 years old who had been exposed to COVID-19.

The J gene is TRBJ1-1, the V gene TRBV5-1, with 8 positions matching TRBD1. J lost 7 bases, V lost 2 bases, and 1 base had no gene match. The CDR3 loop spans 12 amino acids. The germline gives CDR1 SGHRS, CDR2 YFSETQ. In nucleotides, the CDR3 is TGCGCCAGCAGCTTTACAGGGGGTGAAGCTTTCTTT. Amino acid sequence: CASSFTGGEAFF.

CDR3 loop: CASSQGQGEQPQHF. DNA of the CDR3: TGTGCCAGCAGCCAAGGACAGGGGGAGCAGCCCCAGCATTTT. The chain joins TRBV7-9 to TRBJ1-5, with TRBD1 matching 10 bases. The CDR3 covers 14 residues. CDR1 and CDR2 from the germline V gene are SEHNR and FQNEAQ (reference sequence). Unmatched junction bases numbered 5, after V lost 5 bases and J lost 7 bases.

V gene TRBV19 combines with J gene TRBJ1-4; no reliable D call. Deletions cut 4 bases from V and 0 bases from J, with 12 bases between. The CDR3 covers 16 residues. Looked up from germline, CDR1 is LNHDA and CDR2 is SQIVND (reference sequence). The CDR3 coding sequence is TGTGCCAGTAGTAGGTGGGAGGGTGCAACTAATGAAAAACTGTTTTTT. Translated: CASSRWEGATNEKLFF.

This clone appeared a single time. CDR3 sequence (DNA): TGTGCCAGCAGTGACCGCCGGACTAGCGGAGAGACCCAGTACTTC. This sequence encodes CASSDRRTSGETQYF. V and J are TRBV27 and TRBJ2-5; 10 bases agree with TRBD2. CDR1 is MNHEY and CDR2 is SMNVEV in the germline V gene (reference sequence). The CDR3 runs 15 residues. V trimming: 5 bases; J trimming: 4 bases; junction bases outside the gene matches: 7.

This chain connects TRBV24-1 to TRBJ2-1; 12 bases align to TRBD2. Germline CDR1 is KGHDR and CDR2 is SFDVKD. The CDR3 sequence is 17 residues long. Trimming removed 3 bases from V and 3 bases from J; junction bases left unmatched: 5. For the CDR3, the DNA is TGTGCCACCAGTGATCACGGACTAGCGGGGCACTACAATGAGCAGTTCTTC. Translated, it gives CATSDHGLAGHYNEQFF.

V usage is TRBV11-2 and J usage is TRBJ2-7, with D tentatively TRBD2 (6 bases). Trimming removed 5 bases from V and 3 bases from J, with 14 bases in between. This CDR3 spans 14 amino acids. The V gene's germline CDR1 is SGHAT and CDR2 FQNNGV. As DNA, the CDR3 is TGTGCCAGCAGCCCCCTAACGGGAGACTACGAGCAGTACTTC. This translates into CASSPLTGDYEQYF.

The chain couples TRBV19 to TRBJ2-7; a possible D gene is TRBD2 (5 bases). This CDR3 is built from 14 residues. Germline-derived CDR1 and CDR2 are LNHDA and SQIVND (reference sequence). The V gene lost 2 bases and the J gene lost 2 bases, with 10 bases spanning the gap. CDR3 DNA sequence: TGTGCCAGTAGTATACGAGGGATTACCTACGAGCAGTACTTC. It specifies CASSIRGITYEQYF.

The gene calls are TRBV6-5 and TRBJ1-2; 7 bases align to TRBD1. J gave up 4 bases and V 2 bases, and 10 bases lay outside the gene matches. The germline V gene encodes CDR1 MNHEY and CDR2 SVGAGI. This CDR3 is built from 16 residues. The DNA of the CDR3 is TGTGCCAGCAGTTACGGGACAGCTCCGTCGCGCTATGGCTACACCTTC. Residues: CASSYGTAPSRYGYTF.

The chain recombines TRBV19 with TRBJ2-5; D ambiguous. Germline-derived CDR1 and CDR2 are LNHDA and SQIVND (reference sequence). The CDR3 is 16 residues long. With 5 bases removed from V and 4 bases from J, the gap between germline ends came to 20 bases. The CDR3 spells CASSLTTGSTGETQYF. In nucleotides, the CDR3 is TGTGCCAGTAGTTTAACGACGGGTTCGACGGGAGAGACCCAGTACTTC.

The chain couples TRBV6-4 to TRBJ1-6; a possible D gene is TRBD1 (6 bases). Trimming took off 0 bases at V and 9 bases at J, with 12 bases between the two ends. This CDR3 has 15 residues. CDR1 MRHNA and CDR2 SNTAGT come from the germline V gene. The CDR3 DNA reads TGTGCCAGCAGTGACTCGGGGGCTGTGGGTTCACCCCTCCACTTT. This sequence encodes CASSDSGAVGSPLHF.